This TCR beta chain was captured in a study of blood T cells in healthy people across ages. The authors ran a second PCR of 7 to 11 cycles using a sample-barcoded 5' primer and a J-beta primer mix. Via MiXCR, TCRdb re-called the 5' RACE reads, giving one row per CDR3 protein. This sample has more than 900,000 distinct CDR3 sequences, with about 23% found just once. Points on this clonotype: Antigen specificity is unknown.

Study results and limitations: Researchers report that TCR beta diversity correlated strongly with naive T cell percentage.

After removal of 5 bases from V and 3 bases from J, the junction contained 9 bases not matched to a gene. This CDR3 contains 15 residues. Germline V gene lookup returns CDR1 DFQATT and CDR2 SNEGSKA (reference sequence). This same sample was also part of a study on T cells of mothers and their children. That source adds: In cDNA synthesis, all of the extracted RNA was used at roughly 1.5 ug per 15 ul.

The sample comprised blood. The chain employs TRBV20-1 and TRBJ2-3, with TRBD1 matching 9 bases. This clonotype originated in a girl aged 2-15 years in good health. CDR3 sequence: CSALFGTGNTDTQYF. CDR3 in DNA: TGCAGTGCTCTTTTTGGGACAGGGAATACAGATACGCAGTATTTT.